These T cell receptor beta chains were read from a single sample in a study of blood T cell repertoires in COVID-19. The table came from immunoSEQ multiplex PCR; TCRdb's copy has only in-frame clones and leaves some out. This table holds under 70,000 clones, 70% to 85% found once. Sequenced input: peripheral blood. These receptors all stem from a woman of 80 years or more with active or convalescent COVID-19. CDR3s include the opening cysteine and the closing phenylalanine or tryptophan. A D gene is named only where the DNA matches it firmly. Size is omitted from some rows. Given values are once, few, many or a class for expanded clones.

v_gene	abundance	j_gene	d_gene	CDR3nt	CDR3aa
TRBV2	.	TRBJ1-1	TRBD1	TGTGCCAGCAGAGCGGACAGGGGACTGGGTGAAGCTTTCTTT	CASRADRGLGEAFF
TRBV12-5	.	TRBJ1-1	TRBD1	TGTGCTAGTGCCCTAACCGGACAGGGGGGACTACGCACTGAAGCTTTCTTT	CASALTGQGGLRTEAFF
TRBV19	.	TRBJ2-1	.	TGTGCAAGTAGTATAGATCTTAGTGAGCAGTTCTTC	CASSIDLSEQFF
TRBV5-1	few	TRBJ1-1	.	TGCGCCAGCAGCTTGGGGGCAGGGCAGAACACTGAAGCTTTCTTT	CASSLGAGQNTEAFF
TRBV11-2	.	TRBJ1-4	.	TGTGCCAGCAGCTTAGCCCGGGGGAGGGGGTCCCCGGCGGGCCTGTTTTTT	CASSLARGRGSPAGLFF
TRBV11-2	.	TRBJ2-3	TRBD1	TGTGCCAGCAGCCCTTTGACAGGGAGCACAGATACGCAGTATTTT	CASSPLTGSTDTQYF
TRBV19	.	TRBJ1-6	.	TGTGCCAGTGGGGGGGCAGGAGACTCACCCCTCCACTTT	CASGGAGDSPLHF
TRBV5-1	.	TRBJ1-2	.	TGCGCCAGCAGCTTCGCTTTGTCTTTAAACTACGGCTACACCTTC	CASSFALSLNYGYTF
TRBV6-5	.	TRBJ1-6	.	TGTGCCAGCAGTAACCGGGATAATTCACCCCTCCACTTT	CASSNRDNSPLHF
TRBV25-1	.	TRBJ1-3	TRBD1	TGTGCCAGCAGTGGGGTCCAGGGGGCTGGAAACACCATATATTTT	CASSGVQGAGNTIYF
TRBV5-1	.	TRBJ1-1	.	TGCGCCAGCAGCGATCTTCGAGGGAACACTGAAGCTTTCTTT	CASSDLRGNTEAFF
TRBV9	.	TRBJ2-2	.	TGTGCCAGCAGCGTAGGACAGGTACGGAACACCGGGGAGCTGTTTTTT	CASSVGQVRNTGELFF
TRBV6-5	.	TRBJ1-2	TRBD1	TGTGCCAGCAGTTACTCGAGGGCAGGGGGCGATGGCTACACCTTC	CASSYSRAGGDGYTF
TRBV2	.	TRBJ2-5	.	TGTGCCAGCAGTGCGTCACCGACTGGGGAGACCCAGTACTTC	CASSASPTGETQYF
TRBV3-1/TRBV3-2	.	TRBJ1-3	.	TGTGCCAGCAGCCAGTCCCCTGCGGGGGGGAACACCATATATTTT	CASSQSPAGGNTIYF
TRBV5-4	.	TRBJ2-3	TRBD2	TGTGCCAGCAGCGGGCGGGGGGGTAGCACAGATACGCAGTATTTT	CASSGRGGSTDTQYF
TRBV19	.	TRBJ2-1	TRBD1	TGTGCCAGTAGTTTACAGGGGAGCTCCTACAATGAGCAGTTCTTC	CASSLQGSSYNEQFF
TRBV6-5	.	TRBJ1-3	TRBD1	TGTGCCAGCCGCATGGGACAGTTCTCTGGAAACACCATATATTTT	CASRMGQFSGNTIYF
TRBV7-7	.	TRBJ1-1	TRBD1	TGTGCCAGCAGCGCGGACAGGGGCACTGAAGCTTTCTTT	CASSADRGTEAFF
TRBV7-9	.	TRBJ1-3	.	TGTGCCAGCAGCTTGGGTCGGGGGAGCTATAGGGGCCCTGGAAACACCATATATTTT	CASSLGRGSYRGPGNTIYF
TRBV25-1	.	TRBJ1-2	.	TGTGCCAGCAGTCGGGGAGACTATGGCTACACCTTC	CASSRGDYGYTF
TRBV9	once	TRBJ2-4	.	TGTGCCAGCAGCGAGCAGGGCCTAAAAAACATTCAGTACTTC	CASSEQGLKNIQYF
TRBV7-3	once	TRBJ1-1	TRBD1	TGTGCCAGCAGGGGACAGGTTCTGGAAGCTTTCTTT	CASRGQVLEAFF
TRBV2	once	TRBJ1-3	.	TGTGCCAGCAGTGAACAGAGCCCAGGGACTGGAAACACCATATATTTT	CASSEQSPGTGNTIYF
TRBV14	few	TRBJ1-4	TRBD1	TGTGCCAGCAGCCGATGGACAGGGGGCGCGGGTACTAATGAAAAACTGTTTTTT	CASSRWTGGAGTNEKLFF
TRBV7-9	few	TRBJ1-3	TRBD1	TGTGCCAGCCGCAACCCCGGGACAGGAACAGATTTT	CASRNPGTGTDF
TRBV19	.	TRBJ1-2	.	TGTGCCAGTAGGGCTCTTGGAGGAAGTCCGACCTATGGCTACACCTTC	CASRALGGSPTYGYTF